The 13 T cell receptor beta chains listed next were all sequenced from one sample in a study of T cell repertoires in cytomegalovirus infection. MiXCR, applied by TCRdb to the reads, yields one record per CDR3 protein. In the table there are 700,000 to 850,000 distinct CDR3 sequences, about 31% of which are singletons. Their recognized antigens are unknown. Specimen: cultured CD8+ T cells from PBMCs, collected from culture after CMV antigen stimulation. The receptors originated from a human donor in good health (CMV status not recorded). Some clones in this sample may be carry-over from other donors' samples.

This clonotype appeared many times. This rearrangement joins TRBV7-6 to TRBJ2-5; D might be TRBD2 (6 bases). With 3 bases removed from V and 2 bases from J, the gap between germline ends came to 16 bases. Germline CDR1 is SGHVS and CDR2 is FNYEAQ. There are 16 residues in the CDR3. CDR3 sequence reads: CASSFATRRDQETQYF. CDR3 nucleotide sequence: TGTGCCAGCAGCTTCGCGACTCGGCGGGATCAAGAGACCCAGTACTTC. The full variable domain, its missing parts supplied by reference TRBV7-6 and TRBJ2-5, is GAGVSQSPRYKVTKRGQDVALRCDPISGHVSLYWYRQALGQGPEFLTYFNYEAQQDKSGLPNDRFSAERPEGSISTLTIQRTEQRDSAMYRCASSFATRRDQETQYFGPGTRLLVL.

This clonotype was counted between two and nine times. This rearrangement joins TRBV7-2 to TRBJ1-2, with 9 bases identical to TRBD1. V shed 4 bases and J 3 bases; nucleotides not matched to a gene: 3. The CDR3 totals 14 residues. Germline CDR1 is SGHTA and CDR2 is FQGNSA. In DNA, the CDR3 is TGTGCCAGCAGCTGGACAGGGGAGGACTATGGCTACACCTTC. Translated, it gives CASSWTGEDYGYTF.

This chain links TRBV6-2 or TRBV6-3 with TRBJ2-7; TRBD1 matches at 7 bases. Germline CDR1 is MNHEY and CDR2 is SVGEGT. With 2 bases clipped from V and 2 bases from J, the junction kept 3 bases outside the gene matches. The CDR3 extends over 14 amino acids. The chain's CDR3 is CASSYEQGPYEQYV. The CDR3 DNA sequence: TGTGCCAGCAGTTACGAACAGGGGCCCTACGAGCAGTACGTC.

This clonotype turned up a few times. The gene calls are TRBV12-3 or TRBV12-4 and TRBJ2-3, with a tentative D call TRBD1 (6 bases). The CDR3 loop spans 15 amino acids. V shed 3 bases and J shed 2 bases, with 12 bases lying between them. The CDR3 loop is CASSFPRQATDTQYF. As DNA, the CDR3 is TGTGCCAGCAGTTTTCCGAGACAGGCCACAGATACGCAGTATTTT.

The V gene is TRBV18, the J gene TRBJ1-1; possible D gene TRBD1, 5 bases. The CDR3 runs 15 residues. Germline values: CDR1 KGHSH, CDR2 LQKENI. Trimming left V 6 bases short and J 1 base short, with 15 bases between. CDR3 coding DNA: TGTGCCAGCTCTCCCAGGGCAGGGACGAACACTGAAGCTTTCTTT. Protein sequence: CASSPRAGTNTEAFF.

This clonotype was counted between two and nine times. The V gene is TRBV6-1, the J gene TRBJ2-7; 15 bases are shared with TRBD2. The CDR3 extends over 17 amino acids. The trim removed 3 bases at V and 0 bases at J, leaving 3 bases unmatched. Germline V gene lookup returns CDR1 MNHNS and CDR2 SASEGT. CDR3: CASSEGLAGGPSYEQYF. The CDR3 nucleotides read TGTGCCAGCAGTGAGGGACTAGCGGGGGGTCCCTCCTACGAGCAGTACTTC.

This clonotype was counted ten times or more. DNA for the CDR3: TGTGCCAGCAGTGCGAGGGGGCCTAGCACAGATACGCAGTATTTT. Translation: CASSARGPSTDTQYF. The chain joins TRBV11-1 to TRBJ2-3; 7 bases fit TRBD1. V was pared by 6 bases and J by 0 bases, with 6 bases of the junction left unmatched. There are 15 residues in the CDR3. Germline loops: CDR1 SGHAT, CDR2 FQDESV (reference sequence). The variable domain in full, with the rest retrieved from reference TRBV11-1 and TRBJ2-3, is EAEVAQSPRYKITEKSQAVAFWCDPISGHATLYWYRQILGQGPELLVQFQDESVVDDSQLPKDRFSAERLKGVDSTLKIQPAELGDSAMYLCASSARGPSTDTQYFGPGTRLTVL.

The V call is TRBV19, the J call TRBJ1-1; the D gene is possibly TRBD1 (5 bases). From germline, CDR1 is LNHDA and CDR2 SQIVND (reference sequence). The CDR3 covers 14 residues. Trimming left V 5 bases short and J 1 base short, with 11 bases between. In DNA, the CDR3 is TGTGCCAGTAGTGGCCCAACAGGGAACACTGAAGCTTTCTTT. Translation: CASSGPTGNTEAFF.

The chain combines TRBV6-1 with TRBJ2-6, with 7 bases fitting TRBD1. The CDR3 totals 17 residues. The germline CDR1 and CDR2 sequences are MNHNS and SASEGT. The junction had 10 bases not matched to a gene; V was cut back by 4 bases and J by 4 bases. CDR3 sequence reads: CASSVDRARGGANVLTF. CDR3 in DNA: TGTGCCAGCAGTGTAGACAGGGCCCGGGGAGGGGCCAACGTCCTGACTTTC.

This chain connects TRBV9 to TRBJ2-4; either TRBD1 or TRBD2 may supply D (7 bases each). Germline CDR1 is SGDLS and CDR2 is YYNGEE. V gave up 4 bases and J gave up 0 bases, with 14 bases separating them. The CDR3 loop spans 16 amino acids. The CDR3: CASSPGGALAKNIQYF. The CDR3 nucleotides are TGTGCCAGCAGCCCAGGGGGGGCTTTAGCCAAAAACATTCAGTACTTC.

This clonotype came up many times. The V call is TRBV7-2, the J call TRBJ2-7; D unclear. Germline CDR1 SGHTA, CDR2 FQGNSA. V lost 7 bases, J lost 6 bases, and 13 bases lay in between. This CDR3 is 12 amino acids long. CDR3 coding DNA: TGTGCCAGCAACCTCGCCTCGGGCGAGCAGTACTTC. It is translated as CASNLASGEQYF.

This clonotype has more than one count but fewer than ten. The CDR3 loop is CASSERRVDEQFF. The CDR3 DNA reads as TGTGCCAGCAGTGAACGCAGGGTGGATGAGCAGTTCTTC. The chain employs TRBV28 and TRBJ2-1; maybe TRBD1 (5 bases). Trimming left V 5 bases short and J 8 bases short, with 13 bases between. CDR1 MDHEN and CDR2 SYDVKM come from the germline V gene. This CDR3 is built from 13 residues.

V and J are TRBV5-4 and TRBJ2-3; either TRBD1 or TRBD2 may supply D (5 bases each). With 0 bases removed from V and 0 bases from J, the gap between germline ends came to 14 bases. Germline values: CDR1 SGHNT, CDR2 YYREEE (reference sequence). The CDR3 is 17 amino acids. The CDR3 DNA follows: TGTGCCAGCAGCTTGGGAGTGATGAGGGGAAGCACAGATACGCAGTATTTT. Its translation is CASSLGVMRGSTDTQYF.